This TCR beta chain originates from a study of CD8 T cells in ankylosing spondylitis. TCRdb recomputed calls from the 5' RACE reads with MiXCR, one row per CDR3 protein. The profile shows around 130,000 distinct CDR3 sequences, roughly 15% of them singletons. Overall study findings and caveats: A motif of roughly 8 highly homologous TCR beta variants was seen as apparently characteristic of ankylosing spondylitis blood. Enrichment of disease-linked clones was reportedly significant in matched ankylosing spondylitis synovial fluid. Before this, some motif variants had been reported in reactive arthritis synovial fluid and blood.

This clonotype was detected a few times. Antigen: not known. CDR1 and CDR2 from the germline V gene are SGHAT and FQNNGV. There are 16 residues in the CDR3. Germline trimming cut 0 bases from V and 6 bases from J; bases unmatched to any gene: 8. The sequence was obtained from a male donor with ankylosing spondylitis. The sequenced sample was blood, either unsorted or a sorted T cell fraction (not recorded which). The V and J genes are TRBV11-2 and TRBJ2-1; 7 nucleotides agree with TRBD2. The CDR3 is CASSLDRLAAGNEQFF. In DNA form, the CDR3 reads TGTGCCAGCAGCTTAGATCGGCTAGCGGCGGGCAATGAGCAGTTCTTC.